A single sample gave rise to the 9 T cell receptor beta chains below, sequenced in a study of regulatory dendritic cells for organ transplantation. CFSE-labeled sorted T cells met regulatory or mature dendritic cells for five to six days. The antigens for these receptors are not known. The repertoire was sequenced with immunoSEQ multiplex PCR; TCRdb's copy has only in-frame clones and lacks some. The profile shows roughly 11,000 clones, 89% of them singletons. The sequenced sample was naive CD8+ T cells from blood cultured with dendritic cells. This sample's subset: CD45RA+ naive T cells. The receptor source for this set is a human donor in good health.

The rearrangement joins TRBV27 to TRBJ2-7, with TRBD1 matching 7 bases. Germline values: CDR1 MNHEY, CDR2 SMNVEV (reference sequence). Trimming removed 2 bases from V and 0 bases from J; junction bases left unmatched: 4. The CDR3 has 15 amino acids. For the CDR3, the DNA is TGTGCCAGCAGTTTAGGCCCAGGGGGCTCCTACGAGCAGTACTTC. Protein: CASSLGPGGSYEQYF.

The genes are TRBV4-3 and TRBJ1-4; unclear D gene. Trimming removed 0 bases from V and 7 bases from J, with 15 bases in between. This CDR3 spans 16 amino acids. The germline CDR1 and CDR2 sequences are LGHNA and YSLEER. The CDR3 nucleotides read TGCGCCAGCAGCCAAGATAAGAGAGCCATAGGTGAAAAACTGTTTTTT. Translated: CASSQDKRAIGEKLFF.

The chain employs TRBV9 and TRBJ1-2; no definite D call. Trimming took off 0 bases at V and 4 bases at J, with 7 bases between the two ends. The germline V gene has CDR1 SGDLS and CDR2 YYNGEE. There are 13 residues in the CDR3. CDR3: CASSVGEGYGYTF. The CDR3 DNA reads TGTGCCAGCAGCGTAGGAGAAGGCTATGGCTACACCTTC.

This chain joins TRBV27 and TRBJ2-5, with D perhaps TRBD2 (6 bases). This CDR3 region has 14 residues. Germline loops: CDR1 MNHEY, CDR2 SMNVEV (reference sequence). V was clipped by 4 bases and J by 7 bases, with 16 bases between them. CDR3 nucleotides: TGTGCCAGCAGTTACGGTCTAGGGGAGGTGACCCAGTACTTC. Residues: CASSYGLGEVTQYF.

This clone was seen once. This sample also contains other DNA sequences that code for the same CDR3. This chain connects TRBV29-1 to TRBJ2-7; D unclear. Trimming cost V 4 bases and J 6 bases, with 13 bases left between them. Germline V CDR1 and CDR2: SQVTM, ANQGSEA. The CDR3 covers 12 residues. CDR3 DNA: TGCAGCGTTGTGGAAGGATCTGGCGAGCAGTACTTC. It encodes CSVVEGSGEQYF.

The chain couples TRBV5-8 to TRBJ2-7; 8 bases line up with TRBD1. The CDR3 has 14 amino acids. Germline V gene sequence: CDR1 SGHTS, CDR2 YDEGEE. Trimming took 3 bases from V and 3 from J; bases not matched to a gene: 5. The CDR3 here is CASSWRTGSYEQYF. The CDR3 nucleotides are TGTGCCAGCAGCTGGCGGACAGGGAGCTACGAGCAGTACTTC.

The chain recombines TRBV2 with TRBJ1-2; 8 bases are a match to TRBD1. Trimming at V came to 8 bases and at J to 5 bases, leaving 16 bases not matched to a gene. CDR1 SNHLY and CDR2 FYNNEI come from the germline V gene. CDR3 length: 16 amino acids. The CDR3 reads CASLPVWTGQIYGYTF. The CDR3 nucleotides are TGTGCCAGCTTACCGGTATGGACAGGGCAAATTTATGGCTACACCTTC.

This chain links TRBV28 with TRBJ2-3, with D unclear. This CDR3 region has 14 residues. Deletions cut 10 bases from V and 2 bases from J, with 16 bases between. The germline V gene encodes CDR1 MDHEN and CDR2 SYDVKM. This chain's CDR3 is CAMGPSRPTDTQYF. The CDR3 region has the DNA TGTGCCATGGGCCCCTCCAGGCCCACAGATACGCAGTATTTT. Full variable domain (missing parts from reference TRBV28 and TRBJ2-3): DVKVTQSSRYLVKRTGEKVFLECVQDMDHENMFWYRQDPGLGLRLIYFSYDVKMKEKGDIPEGYSVSREKKERFSLILESASTNQTSMYLCAMGPSRPTDTQYFGPGTRLTVL.

CDR3 protein: CATSDGLDDPGELFF. DNA of the CDR3: TGCGCCACATCCGATGGACTAGATGACCCCGGGGAGCTGTTTTTT. V usage is TRBV5-1 and J usage is TRBJ2-2; 7 nucleotides agree with TRBD2. Germline lookup yields CDR1 SGHRS and CDR2 YFSETQ. This CDR3 spans 15 amino acids. V lost 9 bases to trimming and J lost 6 bases; unmatched junction nucleotides: 14.